This T cell receptor beta chain was captured in a study of cytomegalovirus exposure and HLA in healthy donors. The PCR had 60 Vbeta and 13 Jbeta primers. The table came from immunoSEQ multiplex PCR; TCRdb's copy has only in-frame clones and leaves some out. The sample has over 120,000 clones; 80% are singletons. The specimen sequenced was PBMCs. The origin of this receptor is a woman in her twenties or thirties in good health and CMV-seronegative.

The CDR3 DNA reads as TGTGCCAGCAGCTTCTCCTCCCAACTGGACGAGCAGTACTTC. It specifies CASSFSSQLDEQYF. The gene calls are TRBV11-2 and TRBJ2-7, with D unclear. Trimming removed 3 bases from V and 5 bases from J, with 14 bases in between. Germline V gene lookup returns CDR1 SGHAT and CDR2 FQNNGV. The CDR3 is 14 residues long.